The present TCR beta chain was sequenced within a study of CD8+CD57+ T cells in acquired aplastic anemia. The overall study: Mean DNA quantity obtained from sorted CD4+ and CD8+ cells was approximately 3 ug. Average CD4+ read depth in healthy donors was about 10.8 million reads. Study observations and caveats: The same twenty-nine CD8+ CDR3 sequences occurred in patients and in controls. Significance was not reached for CD8+ Simpson's diversity between patients and controls.

Genomic DNA templated the TCR beta VDJ and CDR3 profiling. TCRdb processed the reads anew with MiXCR; each CDR3 protein has one entry. The sample has a few hundred thousand distinct CDR3 sequences; around 68% are singletons. This clonotype has a count of ten or more. The antigen is undetermined. CDR3 size: 15 residues. V shed 2 bases and J 7 bases; nucleotides not matched to a gene: 8. Germline CDR1 reads LGHNA; CDR2 reads YNFKEQ. This clonotype was sampled from a human donor in good health, serving as a control. Source material: sorted CD4+, CD8+, or CD8+CD57+ T cells (not recorded which) from PBMCs. The chain uses TRBV4-2 and TRBJ1-1; 9 nucleotides match TRBD1. The CDR3 spells CASSQRTGARNEAFF. The CDR3, as DNA: TGTGCCAGCAGCCAAAGGACAGGGGCTCGTAATGAAGCTTTCTTT.